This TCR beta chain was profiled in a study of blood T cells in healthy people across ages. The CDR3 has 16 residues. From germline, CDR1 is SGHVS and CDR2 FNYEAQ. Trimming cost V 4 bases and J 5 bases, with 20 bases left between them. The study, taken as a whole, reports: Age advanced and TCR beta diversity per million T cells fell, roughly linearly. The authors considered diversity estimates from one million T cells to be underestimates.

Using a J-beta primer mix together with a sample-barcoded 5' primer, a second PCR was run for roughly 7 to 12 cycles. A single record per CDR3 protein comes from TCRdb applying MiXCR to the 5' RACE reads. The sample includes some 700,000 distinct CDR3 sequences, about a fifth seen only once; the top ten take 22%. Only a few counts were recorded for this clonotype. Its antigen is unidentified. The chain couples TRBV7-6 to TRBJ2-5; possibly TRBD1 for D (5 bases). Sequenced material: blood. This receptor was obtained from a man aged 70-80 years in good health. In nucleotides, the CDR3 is TGTGCCAGCAGCTCTCGGATGGCAGGGCTTGTGGAGACCCAGTACTTC. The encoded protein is CASSSRMAGLVETQYF.